Presented here are 26 T cell receptor beta chains from one specimen sequenced in a study of T cell clonality in common variable immunodeficiency. TCRdb keeps only in-frame clones here, not all; method: immunoSEQ multiplex PCR. Recorded here are around 40,000 clones, none singletons. The specimen was peripheral blood mononuclear cells. The source of these receptors is a person aged 18-70 years in good health.

This clone was seen at least ten times. The read stops 3 residues short of the end of the CDR3; the missing end is completed from the germline J gene. The chain links TRBV7-7 to TRBJ2-5, with TRBD1 matching 9 bases. The V and J ends lost 6 bases and 4 bases, in that order; junction bases with no gene match: 6. The CDR3 runs 14 residues. The germline CDR1 and CDR2 sequences are SSHAT and FNYEAQ (reference sequence). Incomplete CDR3 DNA: TGTGCCAGCAGTACAAACAGGGGGCTAGAGACC. It encodes CASSTNRGLET. The entire CDR3 is CASSTNRGLETQYF.

In this sample, this clone turned up a few times. Read coverage stops 3 residues before the CDR3 terminus; the germline J gene supplies the remainder. The gene calls are TRBV5-8 and TRBJ2-7; 9 bases fit TRBD1. CDR1 is SGHTS, CDR2 YDEGEE, per germline. V lost 2 bases to trimming and J lost 5 bases; unmatched junction nucleotides: 5. CDR3 length equals 14 residues. The sequenced part of the CDR3 DNA is TGTGCCAGCAGCTTTCAACAGGGGGCTAACGAG. Translated, it gives CASSFQQGANE. The entire CDR3 protein reads CASSFQQGANEQYF. Together with reference TRBV5-8 and TRBJ2-7, the CDR3 gives the full variable domain: EAGVTQSPTHLIKTRGQQATLRCSPISGHTSVYWYQQALGLGLQFLLWYDEGEERNRGNFPPRFSGRQFPNYSSELNVNALELEDSALYLCASSFQQGANEQYFGPGTRLTVT.

This clone was counted many times. The CDR3 bases that were read are TGTGCCATCAGGGGGGGACTAGCGGGGGTCTCCTACAATGAG. It encodes CAIRGGLAGVSYNE. The CDR3 as a whole reads CAIRGGLAGVSYNEQFF. The chain uses TRBV10-3 and TRBJ2-1; 14 positions agree with TRBD2. The CDR3 end falls 3 residues outside the read, so it is completed with the germline J gene. The CDR3 loop spans 17 amino acids. CDR1 is ENHRY, CDR2 SYGVKD, per germline. J gave up 0 bases and V 6 bases, and 4 bases lay outside the gene matches.

Ten or more counts support this clone. The read gets to within 3 residues of the CDR3 end, and the germline J gene fills in the rest. The V and J genes are TRBV6-1 and TRBJ1-5; 8 nucleotides agree with TRBD1. CDR1 and CDR2 from the germline V gene are MNHNS and SASEGT. The CDR3 length is 15 residues. The trim removed 4 bases at V and 5 bases at J, leaving 7 bases unmatched. CDR3 residues: CASSGTGNDDQPQHF. The sequenced part of the CDR3 DNA is TGTGCCAGCAGTGGGACAGGGAATGATGATCAGCCC.

This clone was seen ten or more times. Sequencing ends 3 residues short of the CDR3 end; the germline J gene provides the rest. The rearrangement uses TRBV19 and TRBJ2-7; weak D call: TRBD2 (6 bases). This CDR3 is 14 amino acids long. Germline CDR1 and CDR2: LNHDA and SQIVND (reference sequence). Trimming stripped 5 bases from V and 6 bases from J, with 17 bases between. CDR3 bases read: TGTGCCAGTAGTGGGACTGGTGGGGCGGGCGAG. This translates into CASSGTGGAGE. The entire CDR3 reads CASSGTGGAGEQYF.

This clone was seen many times. The DNA ends 3 residues before the CDR3 does, and the rest of the CDR3 is filled in from the germline J gene. The chain uses TRBV7-2 and TRBJ1-5, with 7 bases fitting TRBD1. V was pared by 5 bases and J by 7 bases, with 8 bases of the junction left unmatched. The CDR3 loop spans 14 amino acids. Germline V lookup: CDR1 SGHTA, CDR2 FQGNSA. CDR3 in amino acids: CASSLQGTGQPQHF. The sequenced part of the CDR3 DNA is TGTGCCAGCAGCCTACAGGGGACGGGGCAGCCC.

This clone was found many times. The read halts 3 residues ahead of the CDR3 end, with the missing end drawn from the germline J gene. The chain has TRBV6-2 or TRBV6-3 and TRBJ2-1, with 8 bases lining up with TRBD2. This CDR3 region has 15 residues. Germline CDR1 reads MNHEY; CDR2 reads SVGEGT. J was trimmed by 2 bases and V by 6 bases; bases with no gene match: 6. The CDR3 sequence is CASRPSGGAYNEQFF. The CDR3 bases that were read are TGTGCCAGCAGACCCAGCGGGGGTGCCTACAATGAG.

This clone was seen ten or more times. The read gets to within 3 residues of the CDR3 end, and the germline J gene fills in the rest. The rearrangement links TRBV7-3 to TRBJ2-1, with 9 bases lining up with TRBD1. The CDR3 has 14 amino acids. Germline V CDR1 and CDR2: SGHTA, FQGTGA. V was clipped by 5 bases and J by 7 bases; unmatched bases: 6. The covered CDR3 bases are TGTGCCAGCAGCGCGACAGGGGGTACAAATGAG. Its translation is CASSATGGTNE. The CDR3 as a whole reads CASSATGGTNEQFF.

This clone was picked up many times. With the read ending 3 residues before the CDR3 end, the germline J gene is used to fill in that end. V usage is TRBV10-3 and J usage is TRBJ2-3, with D possibly TRBD1 on 5 matching bases. Looked up from germline, CDR1 is ENHRY and CDR2 is SYGVKD. The V gene lost 0 bases and the J gene lost 1 base, with 14 bases spanning the gap. CDR3 length equals 17 residues. The sequenced part of the CDR3 DNA is TGTGCCATCAGTGAGTCGACCCCAGGGATAGGCACAGATACG. The encoded protein is CAISESTPGIGTDT. The full CDR3 is CAISESTPGIGTDTQYF.

The sample holds many counts of this clone. The read gets to within 3 residues of the CDR3 end, and the germline J gene fills in the rest. The V gene is TRBV7-3, the J gene TRBJ2-7; weak D call: TRBD1 (6 bases). The CDR3 has 14 residues. Germline V gives CDR1 SGHTA, CDR2 FQGTGA. Trimming left V 5 bases short and J 3 bases short, with 14 bases between. The sequenced CDR3 bases are TGTGCCAGCAGCCCGTCAGGGGTATTCTACGAG. Its translation: CASSPSGVFYE. The whole CDR3 region reads CASSPSGVFYEQYF.

This clone occurred many times. The CDR3 end falls 3 residues outside the read, so it is completed with the germline J gene. This chain links TRBV5-5 with TRBJ1-2; no clear D gene. The germline gives CDR1 SGHKS, CDR2 YYEKEE (reference sequence). V was pared by 5 bases and J by 4 bases, with 15 bases between. There are 14 residues in the CDR3. The CDR3: CASRDEDLGYGYTF. The sequenced CDR3 bases are TGTGCCAGCAGGGACGAGGACTTAGGCTATGGC.

This clone was counted at least ten times. The part of the CDR3 DNA that was read is TGTGCCAGCTCTAGGACAGGCGGTGAAAAA. Protein: CASSRTGGEK. The CDR3 in its entirety is CASSRTGGEKLFF. The V and J genes are TRBV18 and TRBJ1-4; 7 bases map to TRBD1. The read falls 3 residues short of the CDR3 end, and the missing part is taken from the germline J gene. Trimming removed 6 bases from V and 7 bases from J; junction bases left unmatched: 5. The CDR3 extends over 13 amino acids. Germline V CDR1 and CDR2: KGHSH, LQKENI. The whole variable domain, remainder taken from reference TRBV18 and TRBJ1-4, is NAGVMQNPRHLVRRRGQEARLRCSPMKGHSHVYWYRQLPEEGLKFMVYLQKENIIDESGMPKERFSAEFPKEGPSILRIQQVVRGDSAAYFCASSRTGGEKLFFGSGTQLSVL.

This clone was counted ten times or more. The read ends 3 residues shy of where the CDR3 ends; the end is completed using the germline J gene. This chain uses TRBV29-1 with TRBJ2-1; 14 bases fit TRBD2. This CDR3 region has 14 residues. Per germline, CDR1 SQVTM and CDR2 ANQGSEA. With 8 bases clipped from V and 7 bases from J, the junction kept 7 bases outside the gene matches. CDR3 sequence: CSTRLAGGPNEQFF. Incomplete CDR3 DNA: TGCAGCACTCGACTAGCGGGAGGGCCGAATGAG.

This clone occurred many times. Read coverage stops 3 residues before the CDR3 terminus; the germline J gene supplies the remainder. The gene calls are TRBV5-6 and TRBJ1-2, with TRBD1 identical over 8 bases. CDR3 length: 13 residues. Germline V lookup: CDR1 SGHDT, CDR2 YYEEEE. V shed 7 bases, J shed 4 bases, and the junction held 6 bases outside the gene matches. CDR3 bases read: TGTGCCAGCCTACAGGGGGTCGGCTATGGC. Its translation is CASLQGVGYG. In full, the CDR3 is CASLQGVGYGYTF.

This clone was seen ten or more times. The CDR3 end lies 3 residues beyond the end of the read and is filled in from the germline J gene. The chain recombines TRBV9 with TRBJ2-7; TRBD1 aligns across 8 bases. Losses at the gene ends were 1 base for V and 4 bases for J; bases not matched to a gene: 4. The CDR3 totals 14 residues. Germline assignment: CDR1 SGDLS and CDR2 YYNGEE. The sequenced CDR3 bases are TGTGCCAGCAGCGTAAGGCAGGGGGCTTACGAG. The encoded protein is CASSVRQGAYE. The complete CDR3 protein is CASSVRQGAYEQYF.

This clone showed up many times. Read coverage stops 3 residues before the CDR3 terminus; the germline J gene supplies the remainder. This chain joins TRBV6-1 and TRBJ1-1; D is undetermined. Germline V gene sequence: CDR1 MNHNS, CDR2 SASEGT. The CDR3 sequence is 12 residues long. CDR3 residues: CASSEGSREAFF. The CDR3 bases that were read are TGTGCCAGCAGTGAAGGGAGCAGGGAA.

There are many counts of this clone. Coverage ceases 3 residues before the CDR3 finishes, and the germline J gene fills in the end. The J gene is TRBJ1-6, the V gene TRBV19, with 9 bases identical to TRBD1. Per the germline V gene, CDR1 is LNHDA and CDR2 is SQIVND (reference sequence). The V segment lost 6 bases and the J segment 9 bases; nucleotides outside the gene matches: 9. CDR3 length: 15 amino acids. CDR3 sequence reads: CASRMTAQGASPLHF. CDR3 bases read: TGTGCCAGTAGAATGACCGCACAGGGGGCTTCACCC.

This clone was counted many times. Incomplete CDR3 DNA: TGTGCCAGCAGTGGCGGGGCAGGGAATGAAAAA. It yields the protein CASSGGAGNEK. The CDR3, in full, reads CASSGGAGNEKLFF. The rearrangement uses TRBV7-9 and TRBJ1-4; perhaps TRBD1 as D (5 bases). The CDR3 goes on 3 residues after the read ends, and that part is filled in from the germline J gene. CDR3 length: 14 residues. The V end was cut by 6 bases, the J end by 5 bases, with 13 bases between. Germline CDR1 reads SEHNR; CDR2 reads FQNEAQ (reference sequence).

In its sample, this clone was seen a few times. The CDR3 extends 3 residues past the end of the read, so its final part is completed from the germline J gene. The chain combines TRBV5-4 with TRBJ2-7; 8 bases agree with TRBD2. Germline CDR1 SGHNT, CDR2 YYREEE (reference sequence). V shed 4 bases and J 2 bases; nucleotides not matched to a gene: 5. The CDR3 runs 14 residues. The DNA read from the CDR3 is TGTGCCAGCAGCCGGGGGGGGGACACCTACGAG. The encoded protein is CASSRGGDTYE. The complete CDR3 reads CASSRGGDTYEQYF.

This clone showed up many times. The DNA read from the CDR3 is TGTGCCTCTGAGGGGGAGGTAGATACG. Translation gives CASEGEVDT. The CDR3, in full, reads CASEGEVDTQYF. The chain recombines TRBV7-9 with TRBJ2-3; D possibly matches TRBD1 or TRBD2 (6 bases each). The read ends 3 residues early relative to the CDR3; the germline J gene fills the gap. CDR3 length equals 12 residues. Trimming cost V 11 bases and J 5 bases, with 14 bases left between them. CDR1 and CDR2 (germline): SEHNR, FQNEAQ (reference sequence).

This clone has ten or more counts. The read falls 3 residues short of the CDR3 end, and the missing part is taken from the germline J gene. The chain combines TRBV5-1 with TRBJ1-2; 11 bases fit TRBD1. The CDR3 has 15 residues. V was pared by 3 bases and J by 6 bases, with 7 bases of the junction left unmatched. The V gene's germline CDR1 is SGHRS and CDR2 YFSETQ. The CDR3 sequence: CASSSPGQGVNGYTF. The DNA read from the CDR3 is TGCGCCAGCAGCTCTCCGGGACAGGGGGTTAATGGC.

This clone was recorded many times. With the read ending 3 residues before the CDR3 end, the germline J gene is used to fill in that end. The chain combines TRBV29-1 with TRBJ1-1, with a possible D match to TRBD1 (6 bases). CDR3 length: 15 amino acids. Germline V gene data show CDR1 as SQVTM and CDR2 as ANQGSEA. The germline V and J ends were trimmed by 3 bases and 3 bases, with 17 bases remaining between them. The CDR3 spells CSVEQGRRIDTEAFF. Incomplete CDR3 DNA: TGCAGCGTTGAGCAGGGGCGGCGGATAGACACTGAA.

A note on this clone: The missing CDR3 end, 3 residues past where the read stops, is filled in from the germline J gene. The rearrangement joins TRBV5-4 to TRBJ1-6; 10 nucleotides agree with TRBD1. With V trimmed by 3 bases and J by 11 bases, 8 bases remained unmatched. The CDR3 consists of 15 residues. Germline lookup yields CDR1 SGHNT and CDR2 YYREEE (reference sequence). CDR3 DNA, as far as it was read: TGTGCCAGCAGCTGGACAGGGGGGACGGGGGCACCC. Residues: CASSWTGGTGAP. The whole CDR3 sequence is CASSWTGGTGAPLHF.

This clone occurred many times. The sequence runs out 3 residues before the end of the CDR3; the remainder is reconstructed from the germline J gene. The V and J genes are TRBV20-1 and TRBJ2-5; TRBD2 aligns across 10 bases. V lost 1 base and J lost 2; bases outside the gene matches: 7. The length of the CDR3 is 16 residues. Germline CDR1 DFQATT, CDR2 SNEGSKA (reference sequence). The CDR3 spells CSARGKLAGDQETQYF. The part of the CDR3 DNA that was read is TGCAGTGCTAGAGGGAAGCTAGCGGGGGATCAAGAGACC.

In this sample, this clone turned up a few times. The DNA ends 3 residues before the CDR3 does, and the rest of the CDR3 is filled in from the germline J gene. The chain carries TRBV7-6 and TRBJ1-4; no reliable D call. Germline CDR1 is SGHVS and CDR2 is FNYEAQ. The CDR3 spans 14 residues. V was pared by 5 bases and J by 8 bases, with 15 bases between. CDR3 DNA (partial): TGTGCCAGCAGCCAGCGGGGAGGTGACGAAAAA. It codes for CASSQRGGDEK. Given in full, the CDR3 is CASSQRGGDEKLFF.

This clone was detected ten times or more. Read sequence stops 3 residues before the CDR3 end, and the germline J gene provides the missing end. The chain has TRBV20-1 and TRBJ1-1, with a weak D call TRBD1 (5 bases). The CDR3 extends over 12 amino acids. Germline assignment: CDR1 DFQATT and CDR2 SNEGSKA (reference sequence). CDR3: CSAPVGGEGAFF. CDR3 bases read: TGCAGTGCTCCTGTTGGGGGGGAAGGA.